This TCR beta chain stems from a study of early T cells in non-severe SARS-CoV-2 infection. Turning to the study itself: Sequencing of unsorted whole blood was done on bulk RNA, leaving chains unpaired.

Germline-derived CDR1 and CDR2 are LNHDA and SQIVND (reference sequence). This CDR3 contains 13 residues. Trimming left V 4 bases short and J 4 bases short, with 8 bases between. The TCR library protocol attached unique molecular identifiers to the individual cDNA molecules. TCRdb used MiXCR to reprocess the 5' RACE reads, holding one entry per CDR3 protein. The sample yields roughly 38,000 distinct CDR3 sequences, 4.5% to 7.5% seen once. The chain has TRBV19 and TRBJ1-5, with no clear D. This clonotype was obtained from an adult who was a healthcare worker with PCR-confirmed SARS-CoV-2 infection or an uninfected control (not recorded which). Source material: whole blood. The CDR3 loop is CASSTQTNQPQHF. The CDR3 region has the DNA TGTGCCAGTAGTACGCAGACTAATCAGCCCCAGCATTTT.